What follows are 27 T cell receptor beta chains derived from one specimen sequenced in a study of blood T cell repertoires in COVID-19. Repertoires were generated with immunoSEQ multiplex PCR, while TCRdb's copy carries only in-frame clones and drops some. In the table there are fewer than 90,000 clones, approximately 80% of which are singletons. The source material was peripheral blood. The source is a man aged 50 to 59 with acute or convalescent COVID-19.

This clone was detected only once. Here the CDR3 reads CASSLNTYQPQHF. The DNA of the CDR3 is TGTGCCAGCAGTTTAAACACGTATCAGCCCCAGCATTTT. The rearrangement links TRBV28 to TRBJ1-5; unclear D gene. With 2 bases removed from V and 5 bases from J, the gap between germline ends came to 7 bases. This CDR3 comprises 13 residues. From germline, CDR1 is MDHEN and CDR2 SYDVKM.

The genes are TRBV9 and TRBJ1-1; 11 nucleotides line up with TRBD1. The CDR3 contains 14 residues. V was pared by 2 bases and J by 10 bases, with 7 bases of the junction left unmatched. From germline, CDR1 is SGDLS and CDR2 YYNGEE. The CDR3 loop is CASSVGGGQGAAFF. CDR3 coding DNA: TGTGCCAGCAGCGTTGGGGGCGGACAGGGGGCAGCTTTCTTT.

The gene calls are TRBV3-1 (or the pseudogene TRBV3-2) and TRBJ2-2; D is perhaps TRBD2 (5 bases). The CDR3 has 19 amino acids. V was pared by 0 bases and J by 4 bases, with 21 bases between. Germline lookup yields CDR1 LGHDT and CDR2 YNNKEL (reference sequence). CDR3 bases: TGTGCCAGCAGCCAAGAAGAGCCTGCCCGGCGGGTATGCACCGGGGAGCTGTTTTTT. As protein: CASSQEEPARRVCTGELFF.

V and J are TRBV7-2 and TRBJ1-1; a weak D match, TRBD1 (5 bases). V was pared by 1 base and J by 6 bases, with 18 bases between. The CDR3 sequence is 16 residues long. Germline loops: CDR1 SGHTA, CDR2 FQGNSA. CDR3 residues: CASSLVVGRVGAEAFF. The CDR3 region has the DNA TGTGCCAGCAGCTTAGTGGTGGGGAGGGTGGGGGCTGAAGCTTTCTTT.

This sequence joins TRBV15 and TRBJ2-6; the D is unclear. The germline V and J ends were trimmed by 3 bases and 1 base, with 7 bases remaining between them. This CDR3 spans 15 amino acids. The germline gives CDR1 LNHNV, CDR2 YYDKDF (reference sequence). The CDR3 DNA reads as TGTGCCACCAGCAGTATGAGGTCTGGGGCCAACGTCCTGACTTTC. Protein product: CATSSMRSGANVLTF. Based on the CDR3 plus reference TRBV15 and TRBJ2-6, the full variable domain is DAMVIQNPRYQVTQFGKPVTLSCSQTLNHNVMYWYQQKSSQAPKLLFHYYDKDFNNEADTPDNFQSRRPNTSFCFLDIRSPGLGDTAMYLCATSSMRSGANVLTFGAGSRLTVL.

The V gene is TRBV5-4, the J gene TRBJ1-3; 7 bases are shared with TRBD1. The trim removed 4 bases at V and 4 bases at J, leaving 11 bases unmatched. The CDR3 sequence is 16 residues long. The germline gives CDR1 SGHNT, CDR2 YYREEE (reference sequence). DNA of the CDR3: TGTGCCAGCAGCCAGGGACAGACTATCTCAGGAAACACCATATATTTT. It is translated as CASSQGQTISGNTIYF.

As DNA, the CDR3 is TGTGCCAGCAGTGAAAGGGACAGCCCCTACGAGCAGTACTTC. Protein sequence: CASSERDSPYEQYF. This chain joins TRBV2 and TRBJ2-7; 7 positions agree with TRBD1. J gave up 2 bases and V 2 bases, and 3 bases lay outside the gene matches. CDR3 length: 14 amino acids. Germline V CDR1 and CDR2: SNHLY, FYNNEI.

The CDR3 loop is CSVSGRSTYEQYF. The DNA of the CDR3 is TGCAGCGTTTCAGGGCGTTCTACCTACGAGCAGTACTTC. The chain uses TRBV29-1 and TRBJ2-7; tentatively, D is TRBD1 (5 bases). The CDR3 runs to 13 residues. Germline CDR1 and CDR2: SQVTM and ANQGSEA. Between the trimmed V and J ends, which lost 5 bases and 2 bases, there was a span of 13 bases.

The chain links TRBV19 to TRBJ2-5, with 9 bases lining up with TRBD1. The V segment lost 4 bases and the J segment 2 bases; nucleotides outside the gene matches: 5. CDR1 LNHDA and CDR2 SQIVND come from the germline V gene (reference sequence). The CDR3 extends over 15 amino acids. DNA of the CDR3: TGTGCCAGTAGTAAAGCGGGACAGGGACAAGAGACCCAGTACTTC. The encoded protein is CASSKAGQGQETQYF. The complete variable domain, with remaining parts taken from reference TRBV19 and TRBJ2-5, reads DGGITQSPKYLFRKEGQNVTLSCEQNLNHDAMYWYRQDPGQGLRLIYYSQIVNDFQKGDIAEGYSVSREKKESFPLTVTSAQKNPTAFYLCASSKAGQGQETQYFGPGTRLLVL.

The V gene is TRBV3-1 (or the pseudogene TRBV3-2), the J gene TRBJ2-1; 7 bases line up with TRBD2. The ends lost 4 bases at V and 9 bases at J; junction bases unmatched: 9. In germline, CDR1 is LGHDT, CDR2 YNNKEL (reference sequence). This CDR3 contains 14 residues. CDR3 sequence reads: CASSPLAGVGEQFF. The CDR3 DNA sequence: TGTGCCAGCAGCCCGCTCGCGGGAGTTGGTGAGCAGTTCTTC.

The CDR3 region is CASSQVGRNKDEQFF. CDR3 nucleotides: TGCGCCAGCAGCCAAGTCGGTAGAAATAAAGATGAGCAGTTCTTC. V gene TRBV4-3 combines with J gene TRBJ2-1; D not certain. V lost 1 base to trimming and J lost 8 bases, with 15 bases between them. The CDR3 is 15 residues long. CDR1 and CDR2 (germline): LGHNA, YSLEER.

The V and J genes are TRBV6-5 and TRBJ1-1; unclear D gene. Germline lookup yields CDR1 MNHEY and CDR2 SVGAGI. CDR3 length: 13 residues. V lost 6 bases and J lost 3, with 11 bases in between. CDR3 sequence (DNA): TGTGCCAGCAGCACCACAGAGCACACTGAAGCTTTCTTT. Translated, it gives CASSTTEHTEAFF.

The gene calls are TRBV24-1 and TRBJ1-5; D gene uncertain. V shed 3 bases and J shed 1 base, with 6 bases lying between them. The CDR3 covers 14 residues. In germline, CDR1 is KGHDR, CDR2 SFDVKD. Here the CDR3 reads CATSDPGSNQPQHF. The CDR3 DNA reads TGTGCCACCAGTGATCCAGGAAGCAATCAGCCCCAGCATTTT.

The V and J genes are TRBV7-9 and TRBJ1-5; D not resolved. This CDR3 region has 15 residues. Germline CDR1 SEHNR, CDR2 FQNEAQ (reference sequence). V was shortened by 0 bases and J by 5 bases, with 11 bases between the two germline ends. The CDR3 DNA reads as TGTGCCAGCAGCTTAGCGCGGGGTCCCCATCAGCCCCAGCATTTT. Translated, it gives CASSLARGPHQPQHF.

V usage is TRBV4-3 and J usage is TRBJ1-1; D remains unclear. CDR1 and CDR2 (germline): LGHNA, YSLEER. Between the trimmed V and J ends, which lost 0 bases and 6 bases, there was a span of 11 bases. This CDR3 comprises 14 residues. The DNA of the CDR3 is TGCGCCAGCAGCCAAGATACGGGGATACCTGAAGCTTTCTTT. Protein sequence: CASSQDTGIPEAFF.

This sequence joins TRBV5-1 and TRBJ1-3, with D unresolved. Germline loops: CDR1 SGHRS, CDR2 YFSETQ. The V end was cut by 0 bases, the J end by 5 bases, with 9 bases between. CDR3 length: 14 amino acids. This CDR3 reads CASSLARERNTIYF. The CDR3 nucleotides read TGCGCCAGCAGCTTGGCGAGGGAAAGAAACACCATATATTTT.

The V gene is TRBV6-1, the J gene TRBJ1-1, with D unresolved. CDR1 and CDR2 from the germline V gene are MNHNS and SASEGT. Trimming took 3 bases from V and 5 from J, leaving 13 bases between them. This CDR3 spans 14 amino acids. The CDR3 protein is CASSDVGPRTEAFF. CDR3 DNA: TGTGCCAGCAGTGACGTTGGGCCTCGGACTGAAGCTTTCTTT.

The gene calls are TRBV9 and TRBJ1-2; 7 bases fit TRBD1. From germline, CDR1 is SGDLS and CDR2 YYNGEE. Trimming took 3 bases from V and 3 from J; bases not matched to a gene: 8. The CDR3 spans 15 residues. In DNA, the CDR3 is TGTGCCAGCAGCGCGGGACAGCGGAGGGACTATGGCTACACCTTC. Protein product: CASSAGQRRDYGYTF.

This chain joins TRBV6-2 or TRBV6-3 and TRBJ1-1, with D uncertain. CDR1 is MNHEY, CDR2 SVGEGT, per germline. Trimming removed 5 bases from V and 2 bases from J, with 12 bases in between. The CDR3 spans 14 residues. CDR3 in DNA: TGTGCCAGCAGTCTCCCTCAGGTTAACACTGAAGCTTTCTTT. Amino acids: CASSLPQVNTEAFF.

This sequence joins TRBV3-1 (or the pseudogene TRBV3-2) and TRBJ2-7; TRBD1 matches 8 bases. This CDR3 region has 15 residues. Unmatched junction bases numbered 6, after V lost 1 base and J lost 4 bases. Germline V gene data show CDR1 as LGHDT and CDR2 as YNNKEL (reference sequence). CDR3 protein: CASSQAAGGAYEQYF. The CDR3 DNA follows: TGTGCCAGCAGCCAAGCAGCAGGGGGCGCGTACGAGCAGTACTTC.

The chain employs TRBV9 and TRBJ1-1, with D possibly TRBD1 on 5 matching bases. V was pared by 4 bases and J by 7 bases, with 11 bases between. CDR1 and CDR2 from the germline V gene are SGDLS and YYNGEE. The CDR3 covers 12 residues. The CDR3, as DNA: TGTGCCAGCAGCAGGGACTCGTTTGAAGCTTTCTTT. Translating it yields CASSRDSFEAFF.

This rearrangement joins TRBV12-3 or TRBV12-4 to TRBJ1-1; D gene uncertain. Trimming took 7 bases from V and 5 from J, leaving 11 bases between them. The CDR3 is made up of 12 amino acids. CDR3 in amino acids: CASNFGSTEAFF. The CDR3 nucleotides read TGTGCCAGCAATTTCGGGTCTACTGAAGCTTTCTTT.

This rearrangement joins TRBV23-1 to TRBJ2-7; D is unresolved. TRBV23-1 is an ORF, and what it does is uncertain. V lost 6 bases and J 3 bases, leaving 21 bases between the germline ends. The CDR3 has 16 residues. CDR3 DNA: TGCGCCAGCAGCATTCAGGCTGGTGAAGGCCACTACGAGCAGTACTTC. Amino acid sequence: CASSIQAGEGHYEQYF.

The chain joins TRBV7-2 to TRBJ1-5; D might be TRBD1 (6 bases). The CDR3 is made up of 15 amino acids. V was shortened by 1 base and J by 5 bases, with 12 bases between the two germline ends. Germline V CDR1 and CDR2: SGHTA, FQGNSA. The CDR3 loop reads CASSLEAGAYQPQHF. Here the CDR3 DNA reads TGTGCCAGCAGCTTAGAAGCAGGGGCGTATCAGCCCCAGCATTTT.

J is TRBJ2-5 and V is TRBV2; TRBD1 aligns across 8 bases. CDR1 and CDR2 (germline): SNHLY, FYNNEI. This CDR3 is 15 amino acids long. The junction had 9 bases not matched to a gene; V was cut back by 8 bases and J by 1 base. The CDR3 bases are TGTGCCAGCCAACCCCAGGGGGCGCCCCAAGAGACCCAGTACTTC. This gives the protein CASQPQGAPQETQYF.

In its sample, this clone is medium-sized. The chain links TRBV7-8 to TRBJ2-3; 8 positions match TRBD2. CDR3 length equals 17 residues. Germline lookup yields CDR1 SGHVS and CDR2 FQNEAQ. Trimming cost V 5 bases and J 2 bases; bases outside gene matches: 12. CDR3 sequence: CASSTLRAGDLTDTQYF. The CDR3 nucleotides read TGTGCCAGCAGCACCTTGCGAGCGGGGGACCTCACAGATACGCAGTATTTT.

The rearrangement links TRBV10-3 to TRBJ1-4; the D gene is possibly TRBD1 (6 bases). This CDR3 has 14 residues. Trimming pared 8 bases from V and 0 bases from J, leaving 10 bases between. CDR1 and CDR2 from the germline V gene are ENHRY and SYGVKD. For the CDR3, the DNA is TGTGCCATCGGACAGACTGCAACTAATGAAAAACTGTTTTTT. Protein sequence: CAIGQTATNEKLFF.